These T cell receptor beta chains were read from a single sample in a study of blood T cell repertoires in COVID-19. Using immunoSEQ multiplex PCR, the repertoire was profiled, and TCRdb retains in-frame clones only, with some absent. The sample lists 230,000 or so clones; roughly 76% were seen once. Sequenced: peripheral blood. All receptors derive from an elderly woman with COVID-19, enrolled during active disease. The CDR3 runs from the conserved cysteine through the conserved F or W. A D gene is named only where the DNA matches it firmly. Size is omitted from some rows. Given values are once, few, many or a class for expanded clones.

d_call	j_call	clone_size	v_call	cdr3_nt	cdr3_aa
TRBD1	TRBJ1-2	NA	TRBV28	TGTGCCAGCAGGGGACAGGGGGGGGCCAACTATGGCTACACCTTC	CASRGQGGANYGYTF
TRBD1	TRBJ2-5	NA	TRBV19	TGTGCCAGTAGTGCCGGGACAGGGGAGGAGACCCAGTACTTC	CASSAGTGEETQYF
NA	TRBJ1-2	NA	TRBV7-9	TGTGCCAGCAGCTTATCGGGGGTTTTCCACCGCGGCTACACCTTC	CASSLSGVFHRGYTF
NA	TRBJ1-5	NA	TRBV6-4	TGTGCCAGCAGTGAGGGGGCTGGTCAGCCCCAGCATTTT	CASSEGAGQPQHF
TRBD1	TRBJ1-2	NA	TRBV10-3	TGTGCCATCAGTGAGGAGTCCGGGACAGGGTATGGCTACACCTTC	CAISEESGTGYGYTF
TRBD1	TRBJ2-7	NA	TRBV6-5	TGTGCCAGCCTGAAGGCGACAGGGGGTCCCTACGAGCAGTACTTC	CASLKATGGPYEQYF
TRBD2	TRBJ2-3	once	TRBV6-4	TGTGCCAGCAGCCGTCTAGCGGGCATATCAGATACGCAGTATTTT	CASSRLAGISDTQYF
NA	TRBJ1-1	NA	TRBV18	TGTGCCAGCTCACCTGCCAGGGAGGGTATGGCTGAAGCTTTCTTT	CASSPAREGMAEAFF
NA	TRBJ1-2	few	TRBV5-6	TGTGCCAGCAGAATGAAGGGGCATGGCTACACCTTC	CASRMKGHGYTF
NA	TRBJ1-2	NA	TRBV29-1	TGCAGCGTTGAAGCAGGGATAGTTGGCTACACCTTC	CSVEAGIVGYTF
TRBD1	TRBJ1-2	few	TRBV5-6	TGTGCCAGCAGCTTGTGGGGAGCGACAGGGGCTAACACCTTC	CASSLWGATGANTF
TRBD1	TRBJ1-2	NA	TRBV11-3	TGTGCCAGCAGCTTCCCAGGGGGCTATGGCTACACCTTC	CASSFPGGYGYTF
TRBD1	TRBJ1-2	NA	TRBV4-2	TGTGCCAGCAGCCAAGATCACGACAGGGGGAACTATGGCTACACCTTC	CASSQDHDRGNYGYTF
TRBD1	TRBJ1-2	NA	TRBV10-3	TGTGCCATCAGTGACCTAGGACAGGGGGCGGACTATGGCTACACCTTC	CAISDLGQGADYGYTF
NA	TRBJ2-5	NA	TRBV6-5	TGTGCCAGCAGCCTCCGGGAGACCCAGTACTTC	CASSLRETQYF
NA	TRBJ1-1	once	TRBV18	TGTGCCAGCTCACCAAGGGGGAACACTGAAGCTTTCTTT	CASSPRGNTEAFF
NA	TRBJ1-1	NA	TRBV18	TGTGCCAGCTCACCAAAACAGGGTGGGAACACTGAAGCTTTCTTT	CASSPKQGGNTEAFF
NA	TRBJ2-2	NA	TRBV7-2	TGTGCCAGCACCTTGGGACAGAACACCGGGGAGCTGTTTTTT	CASTLGQNTGELFF
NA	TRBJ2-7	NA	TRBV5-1	TGCGCCAGCAGCTTGACAGGATCCTACGAGCAGTACTTC	CASSLTGSYEQYF
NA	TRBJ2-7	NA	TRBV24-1	TGTGCCACCAGTGATTCGTGGGGCGGAACCTACGAGCAGTACTTC	CATSDSWGGTYEQYF
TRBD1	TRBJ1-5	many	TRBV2	TGTGCCAGCAGTACCGGGACAGGGAATCAGCCCCAGCATTTT	CASSTGTGNQPQHF
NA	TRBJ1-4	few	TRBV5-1	TGCGCCAGCAGCTTGGGGGCTGGGGAAAAACTGTTTTTT	CASSLGAGEKLFF
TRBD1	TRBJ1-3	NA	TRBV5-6	TGTGCCAGCAGCGGGACAGGGGGAAACACCATATATTTT	CASSGTGGNTIYF
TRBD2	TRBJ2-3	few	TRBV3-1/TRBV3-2	TGTGCCAGCAGCCCGAGAAGGGCTAGCGGGATGGGGACAGATACGCAGTATTTT	CASSPRRASGMGTDTQYF
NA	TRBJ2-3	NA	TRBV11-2	TGTGCCAGCAGCTGGGGGGGCCGAGTCACAGATACGCAGTATTTT	CASSWGGRVTDTQYF
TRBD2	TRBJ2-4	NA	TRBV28	TGTGCCAGCAGTTTATCGGGGAGGGGCGCGACAGCTGAAAACATTCAGTACTTC	CASSLSGRGATAENIQYF